Listed below are T cell receptor beta chains from one sample, sequenced in a study of Graves' ophthalmopathy and Graves' hyperthyroidism. TCRdb recomputed calls from the multiplex PCR reads with MiXCR, one row per CDR3 protein. The sample lists a few hundred thousand distinct CDR3 sequences, roughly 16% occurring once. The sequenced sample consisted of peripheral blood. These receptors came from an adult man with Graves' ophthalmopathy. The CDR3 runs from the conserved cysteine through the conserved F or W. A D gene is named only where the DNA matches it firmly. Size is stated for part of the rows, as once, few or many counts, or as a class when the clone is expanded.

abundance: .
d_gene: TRBD2
j_gene: TRBJ2-5
v_gene: TRBV6-2/TRBV6-3
CDR3nt: TGTGCCAGCAGTTACTCGATGTCAGGACTAGCGGACCAAGAGACCCAGTACTTC
CDR3aa: CASSYSMSGLADQETQYF

abundance: many
d_gene: .
j_gene: TRBJ2-7
v_gene: TRBV25-1
CDR3nt: TGTGCCACCCGGCCCGGGACACCTGGGGGCGAGCAGTACTTC
CDR3aa: CATRPGTPGGEQYF

abundance: .
d_gene: .
j_gene: TRBJ1-1
v_gene: TRBV6-1
CDR3nt: TGTGCCAGCAGTGAGCTTCTCGTCGTGAACACTGAAGCTTTCTTT
CDR3aa: CASSELLVVNTEAFF

abundance: many
d_gene: .
j_gene: TRBJ2-7
v_gene: TRBV2
CDR3nt: TGTGCCAGCAGCCGGGGACATCCCTACGAGCAGTACTTC
CDR3aa: CASSRGHPYEQYF

abundance: many
d_gene: .
j_gene: TRBJ2-5
v_gene: TRBV2
CDR3nt: TGTGCCAGCAGTGAAGCGTGGGACAATCAAGAGACCCAGTACTTC
CDR3aa: CASSEAWDNQETQYF

abundance: many
d_gene: .
j_gene: TRBJ2-7
v_gene: TRBV7-2
CDR3nt: TGTGCCAGCAGCTTAAATGGACGGCTCTCCTACGAGCAGTACTTC
CDR3aa: CASSLNGRLSYEQYF

abundance: .
d_gene: .
j_gene: TRBJ2-7
v_gene: TRBV28
CDR3nt: TGTGCCAGCGGTCCGAGGGAGCTCGAGCAGTACTTC
CDR3aa: CASGPRELEQYF

abundance: many
d_gene: TRBD2
j_gene: TRBJ2-5
v_gene: TRBV5-8
CDR3nt: TGTGCCAGCAGCTTCTCCGGGACTAGAGGGACCCAGTACTTC
CDR3aa: CASSFSGTRGTQYF

abundance: many
d_gene: .
j_gene: TRBJ1-5
v_gene: TRBV11-1
CDR3nt: TGTGCCAGCAGCCACGATAGCCGGGGAGGGAGCAATCAGCCCCAGCATTTT
CDR3aa: CASSHDSRGGSNQPQHF

abundance: many
d_gene: .
j_gene: TRBJ2-7
v_gene: TRBV16
CDR3nt: TGTGCCAGCAGCCAATCTGGGGTGGCAGGGCGAAGTTTC
CDR3aa: CASSQSGVAGRSF

abundance: once
d_gene: TRBD1
j_gene: TRBJ1-4
v_gene: TRBV6-1
CDR3nt: TGTGCCAGCGAGGGACAGGGCTCCGGTGAAAAACTGTTTTTT
CDR3aa: CASEGQGSGEKLFF

abundance: many
d_gene: TRBD1
j_gene: TRBJ2-2
v_gene: TRBV20-1
CDR3nt: TGCAGTGCAAGGGACAGTAACACCGGGGAGCTGTTTTTT
CDR3aa: CSARDSNTGELFF

abundance: many
d_gene: TRBD1
j_gene: TRBJ1-2
v_gene: TRBV20-1
CDR3nt: TGCAGTGCTAGCCTACGAAGAACCGGGACAGGGAGTGACTATGGCTACACCTTC
CDR3aa: CSASLRRTGTGSDYGYTF

abundance: .
d_gene: .
j_gene: TRBJ1-2
v_gene: TRBV28
CDR3nt: TGTGCCAGCAATCCGAGGGTTCTTCTACCTGGCTACACCTTC
CDR3aa: CASNPRVLLPGYTF

abundance: .
d_gene: .
j_gene: TRBJ2-7
v_gene: TRBV11-3
CDR3nt: TGTGCCAGCAGCCCGACAGACAGGTCCCTCGAGCAGTACTTC
CDR3aa: CASSPTDRSLEQYF

abundance: many
d_gene: TRBD1
j_gene: TRBJ1-6
v_gene: TRBV18
CDR3nt: TGTGCCAGCTCACCCAGGGACAGGGTGACCAATTCACCCCTCCACTTT
CDR3aa: CASSPRDRVTNSPLHF

abundance: many
d_gene: .
j_gene: TRBJ1-5
v_gene: TRBV27
CDR3nt: TGTGCCAGCAGTTACCAGGGCGCGGGCAATCAGCCCCAGCATTTT
CDR3aa: CASSYQGAGNQPQHF

abundance: many
d_gene: .
j_gene: TRBJ2-4
v_gene: TRBV20-1
CDR3nt: TGCAGTGTTCCCAAAAACATTCAGTACTTC
CDR3aa: CSVPKNIQYF

abundance: many
d_gene: .
j_gene: TRBJ1-1
v_gene: TRBV3-1
CDR3nt: TGTGCCAGCAGCCAAGATCTGAATATCGGACAGTTCACTGAAGCTTTCTTT
CDR3aa: CASSQDLNIGQFTEAFF

abundance: .
d_gene: .
j_gene: TRBJ2-7
v_gene: TRBV6-1
CDR3nt: TGTGCCAGCAGTGAGCTCCATGGGGTGGACTACGAGCAGTACTTC
CDR3aa: CASSELHGVDYEQYF

abundance: many
d_gene: TRBD2
j_gene: TRBJ2-7
v_gene: TRBV9
CDR3nt: TGTGCCAGCAGCGCCGTAGCGGGAGATGGGGAGCAGTACTTC
CDR3aa: CASSAVAGDGEQYF

abundance: .
d_gene: TRBD2
j_gene: TRBJ2-5
v_gene: TRBV11-2
CDR3nt: TGTGCCAGCAGCTTAAGGTCGCGGGGGGGTAGGAACCAAGAGACCCAGTACTTC
CDR3aa: CASSLRSRGGRNQETQYF

abundance: many
d_gene: .
j_gene: TRBJ2-7
v_gene: TRBV7-2
CDR3nt: TGTGCCAGCACCCCCGACAGCTACGAGCAGTACTTC
CDR3aa: CASTPDSYEQYF

abundance: many
d_gene: TRBD1
j_gene: TRBJ1-2
v_gene: TRBV11-1
CDR3nt: TGTGCCAGCAGCTTAGATTCTTTAGGGACAGGACATGGCTACACCTTC
CDR3aa: CASSLDSLGTGHGYTF